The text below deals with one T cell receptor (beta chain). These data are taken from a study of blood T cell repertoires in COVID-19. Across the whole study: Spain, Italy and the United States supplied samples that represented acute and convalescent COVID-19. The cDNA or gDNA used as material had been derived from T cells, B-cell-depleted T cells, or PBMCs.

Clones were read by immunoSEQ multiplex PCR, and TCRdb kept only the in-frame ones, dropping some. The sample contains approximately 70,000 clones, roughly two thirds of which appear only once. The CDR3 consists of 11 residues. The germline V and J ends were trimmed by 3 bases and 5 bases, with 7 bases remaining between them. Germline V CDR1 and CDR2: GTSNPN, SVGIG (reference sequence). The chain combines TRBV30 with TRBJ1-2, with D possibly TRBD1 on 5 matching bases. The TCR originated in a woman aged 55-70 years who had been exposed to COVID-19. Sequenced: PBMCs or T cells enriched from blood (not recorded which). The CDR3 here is CAWSRTYGYTF. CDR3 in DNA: TGTGCCTGGAGCCGGACATATGGCTACACCTTC.